This T cell receptor beta chain is drawn from a study of cytomegalovirus exposure and HLA in healthy donors. General study results and limits: Earlier findings revealed that most TCR beta V segments proved productive either about 87% or about 30% of the time.

Notes on this clone: The antigen remains unidentified.

The CDR3 extends over 15 amino acids. The V gene end was trimmed by 3 bases and the J gene end by 5 bases; junction bases not matched to a gene: 10. CDR1 and CDR2 (germline): SGHTA, FQGNSA. The PCR employed 60 Vbeta primers together with 13 Jbeta primers. Profiling relied on immunoSEQ multiplex PCR, and the TCRdb table lists in-frame clones only, not all of them. The table has roughly 130,000 clones, 65% to 90% seen once; the top ten hold less than 3.5%. What was sequenced was PBMCs. This clonotype originated in a man in his forties or fifties in good health and CMV-seronegative. V usage is TRBV7-2 and J usage is TRBJ2-7, with 7 positions matching TRBD1. CDR3 sequence reads: CASSFPRQGFDEQYF. CDR3 nucleotide sequence: TGTGCCAGCAGCTTCCCAAGACAGGGTTTTGACGAGCAGTACTTC.